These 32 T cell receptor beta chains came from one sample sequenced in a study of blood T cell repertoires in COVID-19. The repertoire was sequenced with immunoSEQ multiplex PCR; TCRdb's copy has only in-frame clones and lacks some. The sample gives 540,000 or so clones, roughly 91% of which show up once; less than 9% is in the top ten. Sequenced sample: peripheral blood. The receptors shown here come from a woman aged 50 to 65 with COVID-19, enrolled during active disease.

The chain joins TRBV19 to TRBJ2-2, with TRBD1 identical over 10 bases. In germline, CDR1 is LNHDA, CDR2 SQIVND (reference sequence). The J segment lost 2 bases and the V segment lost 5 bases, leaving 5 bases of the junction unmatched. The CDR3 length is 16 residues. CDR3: CASSSGQGGNTGELFF. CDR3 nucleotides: TGTGCCAGTAGTTCTGGACAGGGGGGAAACACCGGGGAGCTGTTTTTT.

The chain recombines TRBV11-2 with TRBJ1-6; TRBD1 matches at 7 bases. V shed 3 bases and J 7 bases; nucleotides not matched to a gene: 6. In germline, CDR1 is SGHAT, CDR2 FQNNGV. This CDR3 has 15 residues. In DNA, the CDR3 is TGTGCCAGCAGCTTCGGGACAGCCCGGAATTCACCCCTCCACTTT. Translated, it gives CASSFGTARNSPLHF.

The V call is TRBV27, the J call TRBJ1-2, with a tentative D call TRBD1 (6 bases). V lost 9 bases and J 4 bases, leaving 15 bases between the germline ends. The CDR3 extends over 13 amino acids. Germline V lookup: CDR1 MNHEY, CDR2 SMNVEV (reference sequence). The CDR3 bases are TGTGCCAGTTACAGGGAAGCGATCTATGGCTACACCTTC. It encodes CASYREAIYGYTF.

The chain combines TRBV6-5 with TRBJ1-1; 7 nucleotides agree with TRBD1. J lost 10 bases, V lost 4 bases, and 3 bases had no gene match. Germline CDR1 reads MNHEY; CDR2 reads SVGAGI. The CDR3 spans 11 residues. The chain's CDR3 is CASSSGQAAFF. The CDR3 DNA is TGTGCCAGCAGTTCAGGACAGGCAGCTTTCTTT.

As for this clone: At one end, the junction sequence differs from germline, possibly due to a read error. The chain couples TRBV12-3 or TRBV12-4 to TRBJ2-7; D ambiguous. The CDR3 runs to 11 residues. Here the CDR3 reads CASSFAEHTNF. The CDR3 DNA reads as TGTGCCAGCAGTTTTGCGGAACACACGAATTTC.

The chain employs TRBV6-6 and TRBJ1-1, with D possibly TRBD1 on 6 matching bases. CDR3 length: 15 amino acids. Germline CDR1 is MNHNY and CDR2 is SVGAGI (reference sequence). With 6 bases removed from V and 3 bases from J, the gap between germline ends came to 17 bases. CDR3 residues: CASSYTGTFHTEAFF. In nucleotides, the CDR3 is TGTGCCAGCAGCTATACAGGGACGTTTCACACTGAAGCTTTCTTT.

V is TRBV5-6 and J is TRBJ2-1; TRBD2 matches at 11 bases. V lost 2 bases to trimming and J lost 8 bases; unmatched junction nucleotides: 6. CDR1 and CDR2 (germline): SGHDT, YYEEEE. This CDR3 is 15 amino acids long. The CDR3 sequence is CASSFSGGAGDEQFF. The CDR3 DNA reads TGTGCCAGCAGCTTTAGCGGGGGGGCCGGCGATGAGCAGTTCTTC.

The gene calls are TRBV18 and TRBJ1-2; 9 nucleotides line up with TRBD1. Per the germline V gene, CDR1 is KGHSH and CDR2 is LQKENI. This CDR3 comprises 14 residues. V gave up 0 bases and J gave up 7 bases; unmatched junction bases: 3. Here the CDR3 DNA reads TGTGCCAGCTCACCACCCGGGACAGGGTCTGGCTACACCTTC. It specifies CASSPPGTGSGYTF.

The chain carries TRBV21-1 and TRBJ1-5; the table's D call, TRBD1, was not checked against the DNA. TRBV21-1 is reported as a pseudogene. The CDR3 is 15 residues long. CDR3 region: CASIPDRGGNQPQHF. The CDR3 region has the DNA TGTGCCAGCATTCCGGACAGGGGAGGCAATCAGCCCCAGCATTTT.

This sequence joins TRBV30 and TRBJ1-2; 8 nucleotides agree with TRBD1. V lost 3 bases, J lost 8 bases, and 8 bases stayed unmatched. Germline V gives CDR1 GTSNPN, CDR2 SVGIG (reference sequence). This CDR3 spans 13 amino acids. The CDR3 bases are TGTGCCTGGAGGTTCTTGACAGGGGACGGCTACACCTTC. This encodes CAWRFLTGDGYTF.

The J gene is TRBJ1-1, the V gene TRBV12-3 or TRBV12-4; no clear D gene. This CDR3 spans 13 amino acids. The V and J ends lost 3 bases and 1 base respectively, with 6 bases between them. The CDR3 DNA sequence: TGTGCCAGCAGTTTTACACCGAACACTGAAGCTTTCTTT. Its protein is CASSFTPNTEAFF.

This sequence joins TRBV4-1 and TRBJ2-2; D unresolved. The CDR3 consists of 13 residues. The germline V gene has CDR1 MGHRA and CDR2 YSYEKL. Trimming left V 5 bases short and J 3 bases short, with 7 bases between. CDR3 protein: CASSFPYTGELFF. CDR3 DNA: TGCGCCAGCAGCTTCCCCTACACCGGGGAGCTGTTTTTT.

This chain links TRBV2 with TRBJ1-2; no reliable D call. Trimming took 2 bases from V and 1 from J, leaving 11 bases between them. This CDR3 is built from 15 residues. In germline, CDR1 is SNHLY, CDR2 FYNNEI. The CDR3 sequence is CASSEFSADNYGYTF. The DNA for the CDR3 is TGTGCCAGCAGTGAATTTTCCGCAGATAACTATGGCTACACCTTC.

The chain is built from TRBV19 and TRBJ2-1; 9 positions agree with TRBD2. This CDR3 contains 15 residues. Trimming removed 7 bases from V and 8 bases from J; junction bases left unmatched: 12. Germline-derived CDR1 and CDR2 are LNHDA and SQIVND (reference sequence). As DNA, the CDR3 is TGTGCCAGTATCGTATCGGCGGGGGGGCTCTATGAGCAGTTCTTC. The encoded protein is CASIVSAGGLYEQFF.

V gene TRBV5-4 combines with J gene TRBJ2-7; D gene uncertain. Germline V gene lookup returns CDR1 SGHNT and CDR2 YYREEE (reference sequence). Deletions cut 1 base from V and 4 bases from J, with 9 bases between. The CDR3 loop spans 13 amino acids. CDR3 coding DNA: TGTGCCAGCAGCTTGTTTTCCGGGTACGAGCAGTACTTC. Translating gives CASSLFSGYEQYF.

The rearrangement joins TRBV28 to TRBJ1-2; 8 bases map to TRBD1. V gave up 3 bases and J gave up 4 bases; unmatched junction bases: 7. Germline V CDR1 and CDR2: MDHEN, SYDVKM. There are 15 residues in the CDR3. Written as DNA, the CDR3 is TGTGCCAGCAGTTTGAGACAGGGGTATCGCTATGGCTACACCTTC. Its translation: CASSLRQGYRYGYTF.

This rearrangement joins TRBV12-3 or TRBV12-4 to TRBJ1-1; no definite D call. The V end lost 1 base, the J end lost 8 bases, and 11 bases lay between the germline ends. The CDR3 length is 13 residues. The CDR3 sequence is CASSLVNLEEAFF. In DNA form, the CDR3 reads TGTGCCAGCAGTTTAGTTAACCTGGAGGAAGCTTTCTTT.

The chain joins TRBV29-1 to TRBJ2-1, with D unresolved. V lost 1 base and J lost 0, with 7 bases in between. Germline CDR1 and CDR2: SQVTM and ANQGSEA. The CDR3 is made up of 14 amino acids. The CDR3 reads CSVEGLSSYNEQFF. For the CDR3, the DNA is TGCAGCGTTGAAGGCCTGAGCTCCTACAATGAGCAGTTCTTC.

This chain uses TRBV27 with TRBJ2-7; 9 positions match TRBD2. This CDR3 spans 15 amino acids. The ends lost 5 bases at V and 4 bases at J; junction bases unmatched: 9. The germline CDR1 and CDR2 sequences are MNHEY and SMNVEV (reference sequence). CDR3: CASSGLAGGLYEQYF. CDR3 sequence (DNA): TGTGCCAGCAGTGGGCTGGCGGGGGGGCTGTACGAGCAGTACTTC.

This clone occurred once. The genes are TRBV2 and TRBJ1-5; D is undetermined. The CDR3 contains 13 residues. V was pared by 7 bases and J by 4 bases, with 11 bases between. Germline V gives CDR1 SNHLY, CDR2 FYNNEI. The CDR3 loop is CASTLGLNQPQHF. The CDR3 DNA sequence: TGTGCCAGCACCCTGGGCCTAAATCAGCCCCAGCATTTT.

The CDR3 protein is CSVGGTGSNQPQHF. The CDR3 DNA reads TGCAGCGTTGGAGGGACAGGGAGCAATCAGCCCCAGCATTTT. V usage is TRBV29-1 and J usage is TRBJ1-5; 9 bases match TRBD1. Germline trimming cut 4 bases from V and 1 base from J; bases unmatched to any gene: 2. In germline, CDR1 is SQVTM, CDR2 ANQGSEA. The CDR3 covers 14 residues.

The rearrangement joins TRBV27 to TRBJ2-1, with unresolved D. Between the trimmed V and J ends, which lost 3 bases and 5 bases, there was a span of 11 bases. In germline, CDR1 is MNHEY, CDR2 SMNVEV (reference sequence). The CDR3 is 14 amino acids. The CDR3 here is CASSFSLANNEQFF. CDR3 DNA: TGTGCCAGCAGTTTTTCTTTGGCAAACAATGAGCAGTTCTTC.

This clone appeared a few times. The CDR3 loop reads CASRRTDTQYF. The CDR3 bases are TGTGCCAGCCGGAGGACAGATACGCAGTATTTT. V gene TRBV7-9 combines with J gene TRBJ2-3; D is perhaps TRBD2 (5 bases). The CDR3 extends over 11 amino acids. CDR1 is SEHNR, CDR2 FQNEAQ, per germline (reference sequence). The V end lost 8 bases, the J end lost 3 bases, and 6 bases lay between the germline ends.

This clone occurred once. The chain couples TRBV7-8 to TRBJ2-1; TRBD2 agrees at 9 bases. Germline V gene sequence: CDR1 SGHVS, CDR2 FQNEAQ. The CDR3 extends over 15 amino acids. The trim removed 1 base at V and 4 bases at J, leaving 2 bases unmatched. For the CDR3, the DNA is TGTGCCAGCAGCTTAGTGCTAGCGGGATACAATGAGCAGTTCTTC. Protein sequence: CASSLVLAGYNEQFF. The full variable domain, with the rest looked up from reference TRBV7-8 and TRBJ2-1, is GAGVSQSPRYKVAKRGQDVALRCDPISGHVSLFWYQQALGQGPEFLTYFQNEAQLDKSGLPSDRFFAERPEGSVSTLKIQRTQQEDSAVYLCASSLVLAGYNEQFFGPGTRLTVL.

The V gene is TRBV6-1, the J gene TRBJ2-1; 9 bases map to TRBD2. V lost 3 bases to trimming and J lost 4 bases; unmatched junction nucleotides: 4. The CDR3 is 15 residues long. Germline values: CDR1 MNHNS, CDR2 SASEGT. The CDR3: CASSDTSGLYNEQFF. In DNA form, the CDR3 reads TGTGCCAGCAGTGACACTAGCGGGCTTTACAATGAGCAGTTCTTC.

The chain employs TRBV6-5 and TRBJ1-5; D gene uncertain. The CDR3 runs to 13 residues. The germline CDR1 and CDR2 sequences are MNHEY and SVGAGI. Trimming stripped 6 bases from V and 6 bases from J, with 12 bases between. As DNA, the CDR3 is TGTGCCAGCAGGGGCCTCGCGGGTCAGCCCCAGCATTTT. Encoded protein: CASRGLAGQPQHF.

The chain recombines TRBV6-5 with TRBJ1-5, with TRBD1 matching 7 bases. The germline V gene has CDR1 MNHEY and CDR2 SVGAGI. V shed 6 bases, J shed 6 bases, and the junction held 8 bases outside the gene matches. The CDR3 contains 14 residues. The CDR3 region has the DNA TGTGCCAGCAGCCCAGACAGGGCGGGTCAGCCCCAGCATTTT. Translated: CASSPDRAGQPQHF.

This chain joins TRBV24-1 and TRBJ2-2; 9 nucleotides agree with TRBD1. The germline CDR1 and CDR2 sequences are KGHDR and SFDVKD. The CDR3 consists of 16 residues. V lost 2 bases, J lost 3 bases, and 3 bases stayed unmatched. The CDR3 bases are TGTGCCACCAGTGATTCCCGGACAGGGGACACCGGGGAGCTGTTTTTT. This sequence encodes CATSDSRTGDTGELFF.

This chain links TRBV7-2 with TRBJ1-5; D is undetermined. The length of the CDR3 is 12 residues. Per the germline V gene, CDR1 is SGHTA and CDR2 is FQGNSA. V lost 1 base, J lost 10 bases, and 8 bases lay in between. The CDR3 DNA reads TGTGCCAGCAGCTTAGGGCAGATTCCCCAGCATTTT. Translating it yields CASSLGQIPQHF.

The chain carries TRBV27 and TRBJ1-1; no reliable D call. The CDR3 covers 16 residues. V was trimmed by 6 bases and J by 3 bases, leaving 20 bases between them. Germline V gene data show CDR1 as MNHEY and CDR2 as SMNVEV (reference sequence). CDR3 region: CASSRTVEGFDTEAFF. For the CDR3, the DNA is TGTGCCAGCAGCCGGACGGTGGAGGGTTTTGACACTGAAGCTTTCTTT.

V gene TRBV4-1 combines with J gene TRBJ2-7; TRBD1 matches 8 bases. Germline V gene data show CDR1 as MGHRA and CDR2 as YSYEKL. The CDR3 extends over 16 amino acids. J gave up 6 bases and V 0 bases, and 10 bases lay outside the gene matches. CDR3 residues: CASSQDQIQGGSEQYF. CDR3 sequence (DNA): TGCGCCAGCAGCCAAGATCAAATACAGGGGGGATCCGAGCAGTACTTC.

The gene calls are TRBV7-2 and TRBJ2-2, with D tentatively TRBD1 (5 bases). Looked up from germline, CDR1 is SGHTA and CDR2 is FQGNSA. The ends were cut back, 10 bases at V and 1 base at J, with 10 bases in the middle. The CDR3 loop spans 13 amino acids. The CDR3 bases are TGTGCCAAGCCCAGGGAGAACACCGGGGAGCTGTTTTTT. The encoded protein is CAKPRENTGELFF.